Listed below are T cell receptor beta chains from one sample, sequenced in a study of blood T cell repertoires in COVID-19. Using immunoSEQ multiplex PCR, the repertoire was profiled, and TCRdb retains in-frame clones only, with some absent. The table has roughly 74,000 clones, almost 85% seen once; the top ten hold around 35%. The sequencing sample was made of peripheral blood. These receptors were obtained from a man between 65 and 85 years old with acute or convalescent COVID-19. Each CDR3 is given with its conserved first and last residue. The order of the fields is CDR3 protein, CDR3 DNA, J gene, D gene, V gene, clone size. D genes are given only for firm matches. A clone size is listed for some rows: how often the clone was seen (once, few, many), or a class if it is expanded.

CDR3aa: CASSVSQTNSPLHF; CDR3nt: TGTGCCAGCAGCGTATCACAGACCAATTCACCCCTCCACTTT; j_gene: TRBJ1-6; d_gene: .; v_gene: TRBV9; abundance: .
CDR3aa: CASRGDRAGNQPQHF; CDR3nt: TGTGCCAGCAGGGGGGACAGGGCTGGCAATCAGCCCCAGCATTTT; j_gene: TRBJ1-5; d_gene: TRBD1; v_gene: TRBV2; abundance: few
CDR3aa: CASVQGALGQETQYF; CDR3nt: TGTGCCAGTGTACAGGGGGCGCTCGGCCAAGAGACCCAGTACTTC; j_gene: TRBJ2-5; d_gene: TRBD1; v_gene: TRBV6-5; abundance: .
CDR3aa: CASSPTGKPTYEQYF; CDR3nt: TGTGCCAGCAGCCCAACCGGGAAACCTACCTACGAGCAGTACTTC; j_gene: TRBJ2-7; d_gene: .; v_gene: TRBV5-4; abundance: few
CDR3aa: CASSSPDRDLTDTQYF; CDR3nt: TGTGCCAGCAGTTCTCCAGACAGGGATCTCACAGATACGCAGTATTTT; j_gene: TRBJ2-3; d_gene: TRBD1; v_gene: TRBV6-5; abundance: .
CDR3aa: CASSLGLASSTDTQYF; CDR3nt: TGTGCCAGCAGCTTAGGACTAGCGAGTAGCACAGATACGCAGTATTTT; j_gene: TRBJ2-3; d_gene: TRBD2; v_gene: TRBV7-9; abundance: .
CDR3aa: CASSQLGLGTQYF; CDR3nt: TGCGCCAGCAGCCAGTTGGGGCTGGGGACCCAGTACTTC; j_gene: TRBJ2-5; d_gene: .; v_gene: TRBV5-1; abundance: .
CDR3aa: CASGRDRPYEQYF; CDR3nt: TGTGCCAGCGGCCGGGACAGGCCCTACGAGCAGTACTTC; j_gene: TRBJ2-7; d_gene: TRBD1; v_gene: TRBV11-2; abundance: .
CDR3aa: CASSPRGTGIHEQFF; CDR3nt: TGTGCCAGCAGCCCACGGGGGACAGGGATCCACGAGCAGTTCTTC; j_gene: TRBJ2-1; d_gene: TRBD1; v_gene: TRBV5-4; abundance: .
CDR3aa: CASSPSSYGYTF; CDR3nt: TGTGCCAGCAGTCCTTCTTCCTATGGCTACACCTTC; j_gene: TRBJ1-2; d_gene: .; v_gene: TRBV14; abundance: few
CDR3aa: CASSIPGQGRSGANVLTF; CDR3nt: TGTGCCAGTAGTATCCCGGGACAGGGTCGCTCTGGGGCCAACGTCCTGACTTTC; j_gene: TRBJ2-6; d_gene: TRBD1; v_gene: TRBV19; abundance: .
CDR3aa: CARRGPGQGPYEQYF; CDR3nt: TGTGCCAGGAGGGGCCCGGGACAGGGGCCCTACGAGCAGTACTTC; j_gene: TRBJ2-7; d_gene: TRBD1; v_gene: TRBV3-1/TRBV3-2; abundance: .
CDR3aa: CASSAKGNSPLHF; CDR3nt: TGTGCCAGCAGCGCAAAGGGGAATTCACCCCTCCACTTT; j_gene: TRBJ1-6; d_gene: .; v_gene: TRBV9; abundance: few
CDR3aa: CASSGGGASGANVLTF; CDR3nt: TGTGCCAGCAGCGGCGGCGGGGCCTCTGGGGCCAACGTCCTGACTTTC; j_gene: TRBJ2-6; d_gene: .; v_gene: TRBV7-6; abundance: .
CDR3aa: CASSMPQTGELFF; CDR3nt: TGTGCCAGCAGTATGCCACAAACCGGGGAGCTGTTTTTT; j_gene: TRBJ2-2; d_gene: .; v_gene: TRBV27; abundance: .
CDR3aa: CASRGGQPLRYEQYF; CDR3nt: TGCGCCAGCAGGGGGGGACAGCCCCTTCGCTACGAGCAGTACTTC; j_gene: TRBJ2-7; d_gene: .; v_gene: TRBV5-1; abundance: once
CDR3aa: CASSGVQGNEQFF; CDR3nt: TGCGCCAGCAGTGGGGTACAGGGAAATGAGCAGTTCTTC; j_gene: TRBJ2-1; d_gene: .; v_gene: TRBV10-1; abundance: .
CDR3aa: CASTGQGPNTGELFF; CDR3nt: TGTGCCAGCACCGGACAGGGCCCGAACACCGGGGAGCTGTTTTTT; j_gene: TRBJ2-2; d_gene: TRBD1; v_gene: TRBV5-6; abundance: .
CDR3aa: CSVEDPQASGVHEQYF; CDR3nt: TGCAGCGTTGAAGATCCTCAGGCTAGCGGTGTCCACGAGCAGTACTTC; j_gene: TRBJ2-7; d_gene: TRBD2; v_gene: TRBV29-1; abundance: .
CDR3aa: CASSLVGGKGYEQYF; CDR3nt: TGCGCCAGCAGCTTGGTTGGAGGAAAGGGCTACGAGCAGTACTTC; j_gene: TRBJ2-7; d_gene: .; v_gene: TRBV5-1; abundance: .
CDR3aa: CASSPVAGGGLDEQFF; CDR3nt: TGTGCCAGCAGCCCCGTAGCGGGGGGGGGTTTGGATGAGCAGTTCTTC; j_gene: TRBJ2-1; d_gene: TRBD2; v_gene: TRBV7-2; abundance: .
CDR3aa: CASSAQGQGNFGYTF; CDR3nt: TGTGCCAGTAGTGCTCAGGGACAGGGGAATTTTGGCTACACCTTC; j_gene: TRBJ1-2; d_gene: TRBD1; v_gene: TRBV19; abundance: .
CDR3aa: CASSFRWVAHEQFF; CDR3nt: TGTGCCAGCAGTTTTCGTTGGGTAGCACATGAGCAGTTCTTC; j_gene: TRBJ2-1; d_gene: .; v_gene: TRBV27; abundance: .
CDR3aa: CASSQTGVPGEQYF; CDR3nt: TGCGCCAGCAGCCAGACAGGAGTGCCAGGCGAGCAGTACTTC; j_gene: TRBJ2-7; d_gene: .; v_gene: TRBV5-1; abundance: .
CDR3aa: CASSLEGRNTEAFF; CDR3nt: TGTGCCAGCAGCTTAGAGGGGAGGAACACTGAAGCTTTCTTT; j_gene: TRBJ1-1; d_gene: .; v_gene: TRBV11-2; abundance: few
CDR3aa: CASSSSGSYYEQYF; CDR3nt: TGTGCCAGCAGTTCTAGCGGGAGTTACTACGAGCAGTACTTC; j_gene: TRBJ2-7; d_gene: TRBD2; v_gene: TRBV7-2; abundance: .
CDR3aa: CASRSDRVNYGYTF; CDR3nt: TGTGCCAGCAGGTCGGACAGGGTTAACTATGGCTACACCTTC; j_gene: TRBJ1-2; d_gene: TRBD1; v_gene: TRBV6-5; abundance: .
CDR3aa: CASSQVVGPYEQYF; CDR3nt: TGCGCCAGCAGCCAAGTTGTCGGTCCCTACGAGCAGTACTTC; j_gene: TRBJ2-7; d_gene: .; v_gene: TRBV4-3; abundance: .
CDR3aa: CSGSTGQNTEAFF; CDR3nt: TGCAGCGGATCGACAGGGCAAAACACTGAAGCTTTCTTT; j_gene: TRBJ1-1; d_gene: TRBD1; v_gene: TRBV29-1; abundance: .
CDR3aa: CASSYGARTEAFF; CDR3nt: TGTGCCAGCAGTTACGGGGCTAGGACTGAAGCTTTCTTT; j_gene: TRBJ1-1; d_gene: .; v_gene: TRBV6-6; abundance: .
CDR3aa: CASSLGGRAGGELFF; CDR3nt: TGTGCCAGCAGCTTAGGCGGGAGGGCCGGCGGGGAGCTGTTTTTT; j_gene: TRBJ2-2; d_gene: TRBD2; v_gene: TRBV7-9; abundance: .
CDR3aa: CASSLAHRGNEKLFF; CDR3nt: TGTGCCAGCAGCTTAGCTCACAGGGGTAATGAAAAACTGTTTTTT; j_gene: TRBJ1-4; d_gene: TRBD1; v_gene: TRBV7-9; abundance: .
CDR3aa: CASWGEAQETQYF; CDR3nt: TGTGCCAGCTGGGGGGAGGCCCAAGAGACCCAGTACTTC; j_gene: TRBJ2-5; d_gene: .; v_gene: TRBV2; abundance: .
CDR3aa: CASSPDRGRNGELFF; CDR3nt: TGTGCCAGCAGCCCCGACAGGGGGCGCAACGGGGAGCTGTTTTTT; j_gene: TRBJ2-2; d_gene: TRBD1; v_gene: TRBV7-9; abundance: .
CDR3aa: CASSILSGSNEQYF; CDR3nt: TGTGCCAGTAGTATATTGTCAGGGTCCAACGAGCAGTACTTC; j_gene: TRBJ2-7; d_gene: .; v_gene: TRBV19; abundance: .
CDR3aa: CASSSGQTPEAFF; CDR3nt: TGTGCCAGCAGTTCAGGACAGACCCCTGAAGCTTTCTTT; j_gene: TRBJ1-1; d_gene: .; v_gene: TRBV6-6; abundance: few
CDR3aa: CASSLSLAGPSYEQYF; CDR3nt: TGTGCCAGCAGTTTATCCCTAGCGGGGCCTTCCTACGAGCAGTACTTC; j_gene: TRBJ2-7; d_gene: TRBD2; v_gene: TRBV27; abundance: .
CDR3aa: CASSQVARTGELFF; CDR3nt: TGTGCCAGCAGCCAAGTAGCGCGCACCGGGGAGCTGTTTTTT; j_gene: TRBJ2-2; d_gene: .; v_gene: TRBV14; abundance: .
CDR3aa: CASSSVAGGYEQYF; CDR3nt: TGTGCCAGCAGTTCGGTAGCGGGAGGTTACGAGCAGTACTTC; j_gene: TRBJ2-7; d_gene: TRBD2; v_gene: TRBV6-5; abundance: .
CDR3aa: CASVESGRRGNTEAFF; CDR3nt: TGTGCCAGCGTCGAGAGCGGCCGTCGGGGTAACACTGAAGCTTTCTTT; j_gene: TRBJ1-1; d_gene: .; v_gene: TRBV2; abundance: .
CDR3aa: CASSRHLGDYNEQFF; CDR3nt: TGCGCCAGCAGCCGACACTTAGGTGACTACAATGAGCAGTTCTTC; j_gene: TRBJ2-1; d_gene: .; v_gene: TRBV5-1; abundance: .
CDR3aa: CASSLRVNQPQHF; CDR3nt: TGTGCCAGCAGTTTACGAGTAAATCAGCCCCAGCATTTT; j_gene: TRBJ1-5; d_gene: .; v_gene: TRBV27; abundance: once
CDR3aa: CASSSGRGNYGYTF; CDR3nt: TGCGCCAGCAGTTCCGGCCGGGGGAACTATGGCTACACCTTC; j_gene: TRBJ1-2; d_gene: .; v_gene: TRBV10-2; abundance: once
CDR3aa: CASSLSGRNTGELFF; CDR3nt: TGTGCCAGCAGCTTAAGCGGCCGGAACACCGGGGAGCTGTTTTTT; j_gene: TRBJ2-2; d_gene: .; v_gene: TRBV7-9; abundance: .
CDR3aa: CASSPLEQETQYF; CDR3nt: TGTGCCAGCTCACCGCTAGAGCAAGAGACCCAGTACTTC; j_gene: TRBJ2-5; d_gene: .; v_gene: TRBV18; abundance: .
CDR3aa: CASRLEPGQGVSLYTGELFF; CDR3nt: TGTGCCAGCAGGCTAGAACCGGGACAGGGGGTCTCCTTGTACACCGGGGAGCTGTTTTTT; j_gene: TRBJ2-2; d_gene: TRBD1; v_gene: TRBV2; abundance: .
CDR3aa: CASSPGQVNSPLHF; CDR3nt: TGTGCCAGCAGCCCGGGACAGGTTAATTCACCCCTCCACTTT; j_gene: TRBJ1-6; d_gene: TRBD1; v_gene: TRBV7-6; abundance: .
CDR3aa: CASSWGLKETQYF; CDR3nt: TGTGCCAGCAGCTGGGGACTTAAGGAGACCCAGTACTTC; j_gene: TRBJ2-5; d_gene: .; v_gene: TRBV7-9; abundance: few
CDR3aa: CASRDSQSNTGELFF; CDR3nt: TGTGCCAGCAGGGACAGCCAGTCGAACACCGGGGAGCTGTTTTTT; j_gene: TRBJ2-2; d_gene: .; v_gene: TRBV6-5; abundance: .
CDR3aa: CASSPVRQGAGYSNQPQHF; CDR3nt: TGTGCCAGCTCACCAGTGAGACAGGGGGCCGGGTATAGCAATCAGCCCCAGCATTTT; j_gene: TRBJ1-5; d_gene: TRBD1; v_gene: TRBV18; abundance: once
CDR3aa: CASGHLAGSTGELFF; CDR3nt: TGTGCCAGCGGACACTTAGCGGGGTCCACCGGGGAGCTGTTTTTT; j_gene: TRBJ2-2; d_gene: TRBD2; v_gene: TRBV11-2; abundance: .
CDR3aa: CASNFAMNTEAFF; CDR3nt: TGTGCCAGCAACTTTGCCATGAACACTGAAGCTTTCTTT; j_gene: TRBJ1-1; d_gene: .; v_gene: TRBV6-6; abundance: once
CDR3aa: CASSIGHRGREQYF; CDR3nt: TGTGCCAGTAGTATTGGCCACAGGGGTAGGGAGCAGTACTTC; j_gene: TRBJ2-7; d_gene: TRBD1; v_gene: TRBV19; abundance: .